A few counts support the clone carrying this TCR beta chain. Its antigen is undetermined. This entry is derived from a study of tumor-infiltrating lymphocytes in glioblastoma multiforme. Whole-study findings and limits: T cells were not sorted into functional subsets. Unequal TCR RNA per T cell might skew measured clone sizes.

Three nested ARM-PCR rounds with V-beta and C-beta primers built TCRB libraries. A C-beta primer primed TCRB cDNA from approximately 0.5 ug RNA. No unique molecular identifiers were described for these TCRB libraries. TCRdb analysed the multiplex PCR reads with MiXCR anew, one entry per CDR3 protein. Among some 13,000 distinct CDR3 sequences listed, around 66% were seen once. This CDR3 comprises 17 residues. V shed 6 bases, J shed 2 bases, and the junction held 14 bases outside the gene matches. Germline CDR1 and CDR2: SNHLY and FYNNEI. The J gene is TRBJ2-5, the V gene TRBV2; 8 bases are a match to TRBD2. Sequencing was performed on brain tumor tissue. This clonotype originated in a male donor with glioblastoma. Written as DNA, the CDR3 is TGTGCCAGCAGCCAAAACGAGGCGGGGGGATGGCAAGAGACCCAGTACTTC. This gives the protein CASSQNEAGGWQETQYF.